The entry that follows covers one T cell receptor (beta chain) sequence. The CDR3 consists of 16 residues. V lost 2 bases, J lost 1 base, and 14 bases lay in between. Sequencing was performed with immunoSEQ multiplex PCR; in TCRdb, only in-frame clones are kept and a portion is missing. Among 450,000 to 650,000 clones listed, 75% to 80% were seen once. The sample comes from a study of shared T cell receptors in the human thymus. The sample was also reused in another study, on human thymus T cells. That paper states: Resections that were taken during corrective heart surgery supplied the thymus tissue. Gene usage for V and J segments appeared biased in thymic and blood repertoires. Related research examined unrelated individuals and reported that their thymic repertoires overlapped highly.

Sequenced: thymocytes. The TCR was taken from a boy under two years old with a congenital heart defect. This chain joins TRBV23-1 and TRBJ1-1, with a tentative D call TRBD1 (5 bases). TRBV23-1 is designated an ORF whose function remains uncertain. The CDR3 loop reads CASSQKPAGQNTEAFF. The CDR3 nucleotides read TGCGCCAGCAGTCAAAAACCTGCCGGACAGAACACTGAAGCTTTCTTT.